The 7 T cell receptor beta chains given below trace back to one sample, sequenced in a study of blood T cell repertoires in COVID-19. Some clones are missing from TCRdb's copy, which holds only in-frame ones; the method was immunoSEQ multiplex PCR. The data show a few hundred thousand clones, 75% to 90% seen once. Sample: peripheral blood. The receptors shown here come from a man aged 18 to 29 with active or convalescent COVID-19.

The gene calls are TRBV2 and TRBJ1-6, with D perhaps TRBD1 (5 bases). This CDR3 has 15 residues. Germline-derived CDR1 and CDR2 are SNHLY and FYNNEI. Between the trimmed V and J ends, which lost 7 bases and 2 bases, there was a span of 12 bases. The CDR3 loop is CASTQGRAYNSPLHF. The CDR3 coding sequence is TGTGCCAGCACCCAGGGTCGGGCCTATAATTCACCCCTCCACTTT.

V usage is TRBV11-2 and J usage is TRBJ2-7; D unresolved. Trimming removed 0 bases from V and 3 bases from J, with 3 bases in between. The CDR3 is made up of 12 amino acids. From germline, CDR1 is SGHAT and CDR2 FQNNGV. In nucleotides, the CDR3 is TGTGCCAGCAGCTTAGACAACTACGAGCAGTACTTC. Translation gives CASSLDNYEQYF.

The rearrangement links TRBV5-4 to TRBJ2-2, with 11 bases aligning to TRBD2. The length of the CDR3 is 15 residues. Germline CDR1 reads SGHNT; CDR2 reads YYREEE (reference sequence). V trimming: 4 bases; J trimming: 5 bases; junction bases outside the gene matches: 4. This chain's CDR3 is CASSRSGGGTGELFF. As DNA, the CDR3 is TGTGCCAGCAGCCGTAGCGGGGGGGGAACCGGGGAGCTGTTTTTT.

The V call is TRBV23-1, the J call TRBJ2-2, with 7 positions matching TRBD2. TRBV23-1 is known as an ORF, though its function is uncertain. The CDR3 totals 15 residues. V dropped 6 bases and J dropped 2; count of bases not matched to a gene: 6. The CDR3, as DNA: TGCGCCAGCAGCCCGAGCGGGGAAAACACCGGGGAGCTGTTTTTT. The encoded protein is CASSPSGENTGELFF.

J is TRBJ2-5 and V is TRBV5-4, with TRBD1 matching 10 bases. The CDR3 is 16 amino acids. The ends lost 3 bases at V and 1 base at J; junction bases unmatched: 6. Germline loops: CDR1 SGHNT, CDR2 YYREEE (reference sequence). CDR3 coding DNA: TGTGCCAGCAGCTCCGGACAGGGGGGGAGCCAAGAGACCCAGTACTTC. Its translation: CASSSGQGGSQETQYF.

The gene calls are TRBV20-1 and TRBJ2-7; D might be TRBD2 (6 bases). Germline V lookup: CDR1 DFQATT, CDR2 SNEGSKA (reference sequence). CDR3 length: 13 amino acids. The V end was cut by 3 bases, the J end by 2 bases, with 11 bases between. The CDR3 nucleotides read TGCAGTGCTAGTCGGGAGTCCGCCTACGAGCAGTACTTC. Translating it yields CSASRESAYEQYF.

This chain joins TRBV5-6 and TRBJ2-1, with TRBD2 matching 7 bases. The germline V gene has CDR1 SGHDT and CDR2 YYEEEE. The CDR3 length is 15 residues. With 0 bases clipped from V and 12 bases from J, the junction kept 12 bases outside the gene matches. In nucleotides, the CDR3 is TGTGCCAGCAGCTTGGATACGGGGGGAACCGATCCGCAGTTCTTC. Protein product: CASSLDTGGTDPQFF.